Listed below are T cell receptor beta chains from one sample, sequenced in a study of cytomegalovirus exposure and HLA in healthy donors. TCRdb keeps only in-frame clones here, not all; method: immunoSEQ multiplex PCR. The data show 150,000 to 200,000 clones, more than 60% seen once. The specimen was PBMCs. The receptors originated from a woman aged 40 to 49 in good health and CMV-seropositive. CDR3s include the opening cysteine and the closing phenylalanine or tryptophan. The order of the fields is J gene, clone size, V gene, D gene, CDR3 DNA, CDR3 protein. D genes are given only for firm matches. Some rows mark clone size as missing; the rest say once, few, many or name a class of expanded clone.

j_gene: TRBJ1-3
abundance: NA
v_gene: TRBV7-3
d_gene: TRBD1
CDR3nt: TGTGCCAGCAGCGCGACAGGGGCTGGAAACACCATATATTTT
CDR3aa: CASSATGAGNTIYF

j_gene: TRBJ1-2
abundance: NA
v_gene: TRBV7-2
d_gene: TRBD1
CDR3nt: TGTGCCAGCAGCGGGCGGACAGGGGGAGTAGAGGGCTACACCTTC
CDR3aa: CASSGRTGGVEGYTF

j_gene: TRBJ2-5
abundance: few
v_gene: TRBV18
d_gene: NA
CDR3nt: TGTGCCAGTTCTAGCCGATCAGGGGAGTCAAGGGAGACCCAGTACTTC
CDR3aa: CASSSRSGESRETQYF

j_gene: TRBJ2-7
abundance: NA
v_gene: TRBV18
d_gene: TRBD1
CDR3nt: TGTGCCAGCTCACTCGGGACAGGGACCTACGAGCAGTACTTC
CDR3aa: CASSLGTGTYEQYF

j_gene: TRBJ1-1
abundance: NA
v_gene: TRBV19
d_gene: NA
CDR3nt: TGTGCCAGTAGTAGAGACAGGAACACTGAAGCTTTCTTT
CDR3aa: CASSRDRNTEAFF

j_gene: TRBJ2-3
abundance: once
v_gene: TRBV14
d_gene: NA
CDR3nt: TGTGCCAGCAGCCGCGGGACCTCGAAGTATTTT
CDR3aa: CASSRGTSKYF

j_gene: TRBJ2-7
abundance: NA
v_gene: TRBV10-3
d_gene: NA
CDR3nt: TGTGCCATCAGTGGGGGTAGAGCGACGGGGGAGCAGTACTTC
CDR3aa: CAISGGRATGEQYF

j_gene: TRBJ2-5
abundance: NA
v_gene: TRBV15
d_gene: NA
CDR3nt: TGTGCCACCAGCAGAGATGGGGACACCTTTGAGACCCAGTACTTC
CDR3aa: CATSRDGDTFETQYF

j_gene: TRBJ1-1
abundance: few
v_gene: TRBV21-1
d_gene: NA
CDR3nt: TGTGCCAGCTACCCCCGGGACAGGGAAACCGTAGGTGAAGCTTTCTTT
CDR3aa: CASYPRDRETVGEAFF

j_gene: TRBJ2-7
abundance: NA
v_gene: TRBV10-2
d_gene: TRBD2
CDR3nt: TGCGCCAGCAGTGTTACTATGGGACTAGCGGGAGGGCCTAACTTC
CDR3aa: CASSVTMGLAGGPNF

j_gene: TRBJ1-2
abundance: NA
v_gene: TRBV30
d_gene: NA
CDR3nt: TGTGCCTGGAGTAGGGGACATACTAACTATGGCTACACCTTC
CDR3aa: CAWSRGHTNYGYTF

j_gene: TRBJ2-7
abundance: NA
v_gene: TRBV28
d_gene: NA
CDR3nt: TGTGCCAGCAGTTTGAGGGTCTACGAGCAGTACTTC
CDR3aa: CASSLRVYEQYF

j_gene: TRBJ2-7
abundance: NA
v_gene: TRBV14
d_gene: TRBD1
CDR3nt: TGTGCCAGCAGCCCAAGGGGGACAGGGCCAATCGAGCAGTACTTC
CDR3aa: CASSPRGTGPIEQYF

j_gene: TRBJ1-2
abundance: NA
v_gene: TRBV6-6
d_gene: NA
CDR3nt: TGTGCCAGCGGATTGAACCCTAGGGGCTATGGCTACACCTTC
CDR3aa: CASGLNPRGYGYTF

j_gene: TRBJ2-1
abundance: NA
v_gene: TRBV5-1
d_gene: NA
CDR3nt: TGCGCCAGCAGCCCACGGCCGGGTGACCCTCTCAATGAGCAGTTCTTC
CDR3aa: CASSPRPGDPLNEQFF

j_gene: TRBJ1-2
abundance: once
v_gene: TRBV7-5
d_gene: NA
CDR3nt: TGTGCCAGAAGCTTACCCTCCGCGGGGGCGCGTCTATACTATGGCTACACCTTC
CDR3aa: CARSLPSAGARLYYGYTF

j_gene: TRBJ2-7
abundance: NA
v_gene: TRBV20-1
d_gene: NA
CDR3nt: TGCAGTGCGGAGGGCCCCTACGAGCAGTACTTC
CDR3aa: CSAEGPYEQYF

j_gene: TRBJ2-1
abundance: NA
v_gene: TRBV9
d_gene: TRBD2
CDR3nt: TGTGCCAGCAGCGGACTAGCGGGAGACAATGAGCAGTTCTTC
CDR3aa: CASSGLAGDNEQFF

j_gene: TRBJ1-3
abundance: few
v_gene: TRBV6-1
d_gene: NA
CDR3nt: TGTGCCAGCGACATGGACTCTGGAAACACCATATATTTT
CDR3aa: CASDMDSGNTIYF